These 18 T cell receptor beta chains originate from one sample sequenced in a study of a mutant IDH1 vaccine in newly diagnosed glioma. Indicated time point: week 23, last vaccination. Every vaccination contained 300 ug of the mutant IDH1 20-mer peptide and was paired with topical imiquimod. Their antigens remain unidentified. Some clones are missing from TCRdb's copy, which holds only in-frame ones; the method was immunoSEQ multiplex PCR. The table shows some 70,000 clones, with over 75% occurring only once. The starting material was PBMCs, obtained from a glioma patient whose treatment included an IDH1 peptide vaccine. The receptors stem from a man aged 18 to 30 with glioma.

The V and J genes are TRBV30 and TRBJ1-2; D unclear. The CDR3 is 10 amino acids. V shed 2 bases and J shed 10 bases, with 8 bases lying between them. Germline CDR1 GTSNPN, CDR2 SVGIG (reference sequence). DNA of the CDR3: TGTGCCTGGAGTCTTGTGACCTACACCTTC. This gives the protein CAWSLVTYTF.

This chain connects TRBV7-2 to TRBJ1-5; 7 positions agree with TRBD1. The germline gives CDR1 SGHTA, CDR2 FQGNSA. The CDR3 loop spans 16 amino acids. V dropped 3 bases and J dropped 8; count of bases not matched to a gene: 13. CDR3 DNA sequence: TGTGCCAGCAGCTTCCCCCCCAAAGGGGGCTTGGAGCCCCAGCATTTT. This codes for CASSFPPKGGLEPQHF.

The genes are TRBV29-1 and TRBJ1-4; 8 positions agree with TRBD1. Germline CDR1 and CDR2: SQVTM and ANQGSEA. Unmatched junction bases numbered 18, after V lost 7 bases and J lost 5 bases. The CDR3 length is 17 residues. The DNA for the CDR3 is TGCAGCGCCGGGGGGGGGTACAGGGACAGGACAAATGAAAAACTGTTTTTT. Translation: CSAGGGYRDRTNEKLFF.

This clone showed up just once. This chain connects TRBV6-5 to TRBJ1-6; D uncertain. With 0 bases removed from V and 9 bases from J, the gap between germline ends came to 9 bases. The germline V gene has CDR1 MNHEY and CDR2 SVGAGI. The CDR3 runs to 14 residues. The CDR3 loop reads CASSYSTDASPLHF. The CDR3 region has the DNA TGTGCCAGCAGTTACTCGACGGACGCTTCACCCCTCCACTTT.

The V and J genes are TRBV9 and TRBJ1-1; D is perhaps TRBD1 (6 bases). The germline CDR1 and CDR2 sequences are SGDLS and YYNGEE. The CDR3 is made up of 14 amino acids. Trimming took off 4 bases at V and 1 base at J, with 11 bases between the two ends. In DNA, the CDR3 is TGTGCCAGCAGCTCCTACAGGGAGAACACTGAAGCTTTCTTT. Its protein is CASSSYRENTEAFF.

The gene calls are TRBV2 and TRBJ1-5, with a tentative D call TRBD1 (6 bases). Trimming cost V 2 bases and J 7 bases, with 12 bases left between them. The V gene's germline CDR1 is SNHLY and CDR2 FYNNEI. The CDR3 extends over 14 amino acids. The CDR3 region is CASSERGSRQPQHF. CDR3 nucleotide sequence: TGTGCCAGCAGTGAAAGGGGGAGCAGACAGCCCCAGCATTTT.

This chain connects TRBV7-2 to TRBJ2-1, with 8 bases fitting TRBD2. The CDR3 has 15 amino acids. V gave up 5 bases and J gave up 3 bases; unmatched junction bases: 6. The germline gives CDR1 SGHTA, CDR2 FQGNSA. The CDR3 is CASSPLAGIYNEQFF. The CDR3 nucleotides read TGTGCCAGCAGCCCTCTAGCGGGTATCTACAATGAGCAGTTCTTC.

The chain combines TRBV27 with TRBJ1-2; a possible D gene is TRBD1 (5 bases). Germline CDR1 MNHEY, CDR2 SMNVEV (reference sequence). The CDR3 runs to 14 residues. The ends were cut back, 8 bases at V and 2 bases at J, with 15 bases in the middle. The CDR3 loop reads CASRRQSLNYGYTF. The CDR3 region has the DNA TGTGCCAGCCGACGACAGTCTCTGAACTATGGCTACACCTTC.

CDR3 bases: TGTGCCAGCAGGCGGGTCACCCAGTATTTT. It translates to CASRRVTQYF. The rearrangement joins TRBV28 to TRBJ2-3; D is possibly TRBD2 (5 bases). The CDR3 loop spans 10 amino acids. From germline, CDR1 is MDHEN and CDR2 SYDVKM. V gave up 6 bases and J gave up 12 bases, with 10 bases separating them.

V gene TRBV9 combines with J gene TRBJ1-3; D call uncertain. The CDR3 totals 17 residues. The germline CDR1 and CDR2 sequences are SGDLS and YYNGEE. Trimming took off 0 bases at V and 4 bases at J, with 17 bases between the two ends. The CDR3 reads CASSVDYWSGRGNTIYF. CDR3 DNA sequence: TGTGCCAGCAGCGTAGACTATTGGTCCGGACGGGGAAACACCATATATTTT.

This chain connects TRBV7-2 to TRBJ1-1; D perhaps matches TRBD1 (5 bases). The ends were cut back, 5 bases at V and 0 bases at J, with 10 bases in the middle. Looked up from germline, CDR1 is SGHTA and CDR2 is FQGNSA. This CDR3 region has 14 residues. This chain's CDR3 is CASSTNRLNTEAFF. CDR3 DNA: TGTGCCAGCAGCACCAACAGGTTGAACACTGAAGCTTTCTTT.

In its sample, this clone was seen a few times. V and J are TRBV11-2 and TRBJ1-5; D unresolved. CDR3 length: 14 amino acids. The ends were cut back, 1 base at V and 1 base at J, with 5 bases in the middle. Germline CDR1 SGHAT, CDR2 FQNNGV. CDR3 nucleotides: TGTGCCAGCAGCTTAGTTGGCAGCAATCAGCCCCAGCATTTT. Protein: CASSLVGSNQPQHF.

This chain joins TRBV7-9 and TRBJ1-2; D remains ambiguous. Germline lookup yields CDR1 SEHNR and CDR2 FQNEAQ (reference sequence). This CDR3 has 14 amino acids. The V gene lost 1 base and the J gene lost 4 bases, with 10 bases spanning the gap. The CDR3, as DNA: TGTGCCAGCAGCTTAGATTGGGGAGCCTATGGCTACACCTTC. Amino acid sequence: CASSLDWGAYGYTF.

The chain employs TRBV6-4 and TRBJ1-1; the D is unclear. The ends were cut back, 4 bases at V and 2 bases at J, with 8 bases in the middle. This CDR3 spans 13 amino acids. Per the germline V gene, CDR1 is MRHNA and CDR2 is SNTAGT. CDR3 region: CASSATINTEAFF. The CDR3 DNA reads TGTGCCAGCAGTGCGACAATTAACACTGAAGCTTTCTTT.

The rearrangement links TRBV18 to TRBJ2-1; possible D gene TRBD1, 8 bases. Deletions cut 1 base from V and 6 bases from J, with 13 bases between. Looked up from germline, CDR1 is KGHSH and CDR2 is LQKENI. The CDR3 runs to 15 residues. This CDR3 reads CASSPQYRGGNEQFF. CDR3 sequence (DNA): TGTGCCAGCTCACCACAATACAGGGGGGGCAATGAGCAGTTCTTC.

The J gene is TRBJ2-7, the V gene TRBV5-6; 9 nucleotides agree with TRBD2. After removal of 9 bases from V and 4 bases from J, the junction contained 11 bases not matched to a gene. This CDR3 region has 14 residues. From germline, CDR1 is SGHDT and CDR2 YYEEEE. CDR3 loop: CATTIAGEGYEQYF. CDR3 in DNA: TGTGCCACCACGATAGCGGGAGAGGGGTACGAGCAGTACTTC.

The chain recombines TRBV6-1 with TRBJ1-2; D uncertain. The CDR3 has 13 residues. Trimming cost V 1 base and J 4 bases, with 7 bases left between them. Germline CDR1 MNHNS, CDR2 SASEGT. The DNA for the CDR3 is TGTGCCAGCAGTGAAGAACCAGTCTATGGCTACACCTTC. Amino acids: CASSEEPVYGYTF.

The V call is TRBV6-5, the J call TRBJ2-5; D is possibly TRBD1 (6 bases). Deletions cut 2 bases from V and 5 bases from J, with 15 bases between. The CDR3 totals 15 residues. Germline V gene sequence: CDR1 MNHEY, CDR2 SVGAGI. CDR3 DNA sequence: TGTGCCAGCAGTTACCGGCGTACTAGGGGGGAGACCCAGTACTTC. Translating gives CASSYRRTRGETQYF.